The present T cell receptor beta chain was sequenced within a study of cytomegalovirus exposure and HLA in healthy donors. In the study overall: Of the donors genotyped, several hundred in all, about 82% fell in the Caucasian-associated ancestry cluster.

With 60 Vbeta and 13 Jbeta primers, the PCR was carried out. Sequencing used immunoSEQ multiplex PCR; TCRdb keeps in-frame clones, though not all of them. Of roughly 120,000 clones listed, more than 65% were seen once; the top ten hold about an eighth. After removal of 5 bases from V and 6 bases from J, the junction contained 8 bases not matched to a gene. The CDR3 contains 15 residues. Germline V gene data show CDR1 as MNHEY and CDR2 as SMNVEV (reference sequence). Sequencing used PBMCs. The TCR sequence derives from a man younger than 45 in good health and CMV-seropositive. J is TRBJ2-7 and V is TRBV27, with 12 bases aligning to TRBD1. Here the CDR3 reads CASSRPGTGGPEQYF. CDR3 in DNA: TGTGCCAGCAGTCGCCCCGGGACAGGGGGCCCCGAGCAGTACTTC.